This TCR beta chain was recovered during a study of post-analysis software for immune sequencing data. cDNA libraries of TCR beta carried unique molecular identifiers. From approximately 0.95 to 9.8 million T cells, 400,000 to 650,000 cDNA molecules were obtained. One entry per CDR3 protein, called by TCRdb with MiXCR from the PCR reads. The table lists roughly 540,000 distinct CDR3 sequences, 34% of them singletons. Germline V lookup: CDR1 SEHNR, CDR2 FQNEAQ (reference sequence). V lost 1 base, J lost 8 bases, and 12 bases lay in between. The CDR3 consists of 14 residues. Study results and limitations: In patients, about five TRBV segments were more frequent than in controls, with TRBV5-6, TRBV5-1 and TRBV20-1 among them. Strong co-clustering by F measure was evident for samples that had been prepared in the same batch.

Comment on this clonotype: Its antigen is not known.

Sequenced material: blood. The V gene is TRBV7-9, the J gene TRBJ2-4; a weak D match, TRBD1 (6 bases). The sequence derives from a girl under 18 with multiple sclerosis. CDR3 loop: CASSLGQDGDIQYF. The DNA for the CDR3 is TGTGCCAGCAGCTTAGGACAGGATGGTGACATTCAGTACTTC.